This is a list of T cell receptor beta chains from one sample in a study of blood T cell repertoires in COVID-19. Here immunoSEQ multiplex PCR was the method, and the copy in TCRdb shows in-frame clones only, minus some. The table lists about 280,000 clones, 75% to 90% of them singletons. The sample consisted of peripheral blood. Receptors originate from a woman aged 70 to 79 with COVID-19, enrolled during active disease. Each CDR3 is given with its conserved first and last residue. Each record gives: J gene, D gene, clone size, V gene, CDR3 protein, CDR3 DNA. D genes are given only for firm matches. Clone size is not always given. Where it is, it says once, few, many or a class for expanded clones.

J gene: TRBJ2-3
D gene: NA
clone size: NA
V gene: TRBV24-1
CDR3 protein: CATAPKGARTDTQYF
CDR3 DNA: TGTGCCACCGCGCCGAAGGGAGCCCGCACAGATACGCAGTATTTT

J gene: TRBJ1-2
D gene: TRBD1
clone size: NA
V gene: TRBV28
CDR3 protein: CASSSDRQGMNGYTF
CDR3 DNA: TGTGCCAGCAGTTCGGACCGACAGGGGATGAATGGCTACACCTTC

J gene: TRBJ1-4
D gene: TRBD1
clone size: NA
V gene: TRBV19
CDR3 protein: CASTTFQGAVYEKLFF
CDR3 DNA: TGTGCCAGTACCACTTTCCAGGGGGCTGTTTATGAAAAACTGTTTTTT

J gene: TRBJ2-5
D gene: NA
clone size: NA
V gene: TRBV6-6
CDR3 protein: CASSYSKDSQETQYF
CDR3 DNA: TGTGCCAGCAGTTACTCTAAAGACAGTCAAGAGACCCAGTACTTC

J gene: TRBJ2-2
D gene: TRBD1
clone size: few
V gene: TRBV5-1
CDR3 protein: CASSTPGQGDTGELFF
CDR3 DNA: TGCGCCAGCAGCACTCCGGGACAGGGGGACACCGGGGAGCTGTTTTTT

J gene: TRBJ1-6
D gene: TRBD1
clone size: NA
V gene: TRBV6-6
CDR3 protein: CASSRTGAESSYNSPLHF
CDR3 DNA: TGTGCCAGCAGTCGGACAGGGGCCGAAAGCTCCTATAATTCACCCCTCCACTTT

J gene: TRBJ2-2
D gene: NA
clone size: NA
V gene: TRBV24-1
CDR3 protein: CATSSRTNTGELFF
CDR3 DNA: TGTGCCACCAGTTCCAGGACGAACACCGGGGAGCTGTTTTTT

J gene: TRBJ1-2
D gene: NA
clone size: NA
V gene: TRBV6-2/TRBV6-3
CDR3 protein: CASSYDGPTGYTF
CDR3 DNA: TGTGCCAGCAGTTACGATGGTCCTACCGGCTACACCTTC

J gene: TRBJ1-2
D gene: TRBD1
clone size: few
V gene: TRBV18
CDR3 protein: CASSPSTGGEDGYTF
CDR3 DNA: TGTGCCAGCTCACCATCGACAGGGGGAGAAGATGGCTACACCTTC

J gene: TRBJ2-3
D gene: TRBD1
clone size: NA
V gene: TRBV7-3
CDR3 protein: CASSRTGGTDTQYF
CDR3 DNA: TGTGCCAGCAGCCGGACAGGGGGCACAGATACGCAGTATTTT

J gene: TRBJ1-5
D gene: TRBD1
clone size: few
V gene: TRBV7-2
CDR3 protein: CASSLTSGGQPQHF
CDR3 DNA: TGTGCCAGCAGCTTAACATCAGGGGGACAGCCCCAGCATTTT

J gene: TRBJ2-4
D gene: TRBD2
clone size: few
V gene: TRBV10-3
CDR3 protein: CAISELSRGGKNIQYF
CDR3 DNA: TGTGCCATCAGTGAGCTTTCTCGGGGGGGCAAAAACATTCAGTACTTC

J gene: TRBJ2-6
D gene: TRBD1
clone size: NA
V gene: TRBV6-5
CDR3 protein: CASGKTGAGANVLTF
CDR3 DNA: TGTGCCAGCGGCAAAACAGGGGCTGGGGCCAACGTCCTGACTTTC

J gene: TRBJ1-1
D gene: NA
clone size: NA
V gene: TRBV5-4
CDR3 protein: CASWVGAEAFF
CDR3 DNA: TGTGCCAGCTGGGTAGGGGCTGAAGCTTTCTTT

J gene: TRBJ2-2
D gene: TRBD1
clone size: NA
V gene: TRBV5-6
CDR3 protein: CASSPGTGSRELFF
CDR3 DNA: TGTGCCAGCAGCCCCGGGACAGGCTCCCGGGAGCTGTTTTTT

J gene: TRBJ1-5
D gene: NA
clone size: NA
V gene: TRBV5-1
CDR3 protein: CASSLAGGAGQPQHF
CDR3 DNA: TGCGCCAGCAGCTTGGCGGGGGGCGCGGGGCAGCCCCAGCATTTT

J gene: TRBJ2-1
D gene: NA
clone size: NA
V gene: TRBV10-1
CDR3 protein: CASSRSGVLSYNEQFF
CDR3 DNA: TGCGCCAGCAGCCGATCGGGGGTCCTTTCCTACAATGAGCAGTTCTTC

J gene: TRBJ2-7
D gene: NA
clone size: NA
V gene: TRBV5-8
CDR3 protein: CASSLDRNYEQYF
CDR3 DNA: TGTGCCAGCAGCTTGGACAGAAACTACGAGCAGTACTTC

J gene: TRBJ1-2
D gene: NA
clone size: NA
V gene: TRBV9
CDR3 protein: CASSVGGGNYGYTF
CDR3 DNA: TGTGCCAGCAGCGTAGGTGGGGGGAACTATGGCTACACCTTC

J gene: TRBJ2-1
D gene: TRBD2
clone size: NA
V gene: TRBV9
CDR3 protein: CASSVLAGGPEQFF
CDR3 DNA: TGTGCCAGCAGCGTACTAGCGGGGGGCCCCGAGCAGTTCTTC

J gene: TRBJ2-1
D gene: TRBD2
clone size: NA
V gene: TRBV19
CDR3 protein: CASSIGGGSYNEQFF
CDR3 DNA: TGTGCCAGTAGTATAGGCGGGGGGAGTTACAATGAGCAGTTCTTC

J gene: TRBJ2-3
D gene: TRBD2
clone size: NA
V gene: TRBV3-1/TRBV3-2
CDR3 protein: CASSLRTSGGRSDTQYF
CDR3 DNA: TGTGCCAGCAGCCTCCGGACTAGCGGGGGGCGGTCAGATACGCAGTATTTT

J gene: TRBJ2-7
D gene: TRBD2
clone size: few
V gene: TRBV3-1/TRBV3-2
CDR3 protein: CASSLRTSGGYEQYF
CDR3 DNA: TGTGCCAGCAGCCTCCGGACTAGCGGGGGCTACGAGCAGTACTTC

J gene: TRBJ1-1
D gene: TRBD1
clone size: NA
V gene: TRBV5-5
CDR3 protein: CASSRGRTGNTEAFF
CDR3 DNA: TGTGCCAGCAGCCGAGGACGGACAGGGAACACTGAAGCTTTCTTT

J gene: TRBJ2-1
D gene: TRBD1
clone size: NA
V gene: TRBV27
CDR3 protein: CASSIRTGGAQNEQFF
CDR3 DNA: TGTGCCAGCAGTATTCGGACAGGGGGGGCTCAGAATGAGCAGTTCTTC

J gene: TRBJ2-2
D gene: NA
clone size: NA
V gene: TRBV30
CDR3 protein: CAWSVPRGELFF
CDR3 DNA: TGTGCCTGGAGTGTACCGCGGGGGGAGCTGTTTTTT

J gene: TRBJ1-1
D gene: NA
clone size: NA
V gene: TRBV5-1
CDR3 protein: CASSFLTQGTWNTEAFF
CDR3 DNA: TGCGCCAGCAGCTTTCTTACGCAGGGGACATGGAACACTGAAGCTTTCTTT

J gene: TRBJ2-7
D gene: NA
clone size: NA
V gene: TRBV6-5
CDR3 protein: CASSSPRRATYEQYF
CDR3 DNA: TGTGCCAGCAGTTCCCCCCGCCGAGCCACCTACGAGCAGTACTTC

J gene: TRBJ2-1
D gene: NA
clone size: NA
V gene: TRBV4-3
CDR3 protein: CASSQEGARGDEQFF
CDR3 DNA: TGCGCCAGCAGCCAAGAAGGGGCCAGGGGCGATGAGCAGTTCTTC

J gene: TRBJ1-2
D gene: NA
clone size: NA
V gene: TRBV7-9
CDR3 protein: CASSNRASGDYGYTF
CDR3 DNA: TGTGCCAGCAGCAACCGGGCCTCCGGGGACTATGGCTACACCTTC

J gene: TRBJ2-1
D gene: TRBD2
clone size: NA
V gene: TRBV4-3
CDR3 protein: CASSRTWTSSYNEQFF
CDR3 DNA: TGCGCCAGCAGCCGAACCTGGACTAGCAGCTACAATGAGCAGTTCTTC

J gene: TRBJ2-2
D gene: NA
clone size: NA
V gene: TRBV19
CDR3 protein: CASSIKGANTGELFF
CDR3 DNA: TGTGCCAGTAGTATAAAGGGGGCGAACACCGGGGAGCTGTTTTTT

J gene: TRBJ1-2
D gene: TRBD1
clone size: NA
V gene: TRBV4-2
CDR3 protein: CASSHVGTVDGYTF
CDR3 DNA: TGTGCCAGCAGCCATGTCGGGACAGTAGATGGCTACACCTTC

J gene: TRBJ2-5
D gene: TRBD1
clone size: NA
V gene: TRBV7-9
CDR3 protein: CASTGTGVSETQYF
CDR3 DNA: TGTGCCAGCACCGGGACAGGGGTTTCGGAGACCCAGTACTTC

J gene: TRBJ2-2
D gene: TRBD1
clone size: NA
V gene: TRBV24-1
CDR3 protein: CATHGQGEAGELFF
CDR3 DNA: TGTGCCACCCATGGACAGGGTGAAGCCGGGGAGCTGTTTTTT

J gene: TRBJ2-1
D gene: NA
clone size: NA
V gene: TRBV2
CDR3 protein: CASTYRTMNEQFF
CDR3 DNA: TGTGCCAGCACCTACCGGACAATGAATGAGCAGTTCTTC

J gene: TRBJ2-7
D gene: TRBD1
clone size: once
V gene: TRBV19
CDR3 protein: CASSRTGDSYEQYF
CDR3 DNA: TGTGCCAGTAGCCGGACAGGGGACTCCTACGAGCAGTACTTC

J gene: TRBJ2-3
D gene: NA
clone size: NA
V gene: TRBV7-2
CDR3 protein: CASSLWRVAELTDTQYF
CDR3 DNA: TGTGCCAGCAGCTTATGGAGAGTAGCGGAGCTCACAGATACGCAGTATTTT

J gene: TRBJ2-7
D gene: TRBD2
clone size: NA
V gene: TRBV11-2
CDR3 protein: CASSLEPLRGIAGTSYEQYF
CDR3 DNA: TGTGCCAGCAGCTTAGAGCCCCTACGCGGTATAGCGGGGACCTCCTACGAGCAGTACTTC

J gene: TRBJ2-7
D gene: TRBD2
clone size: NA
V gene: TRBV24-1
CDR3 protein: CATSDSRDYPPYEQYF
CDR3 DNA: TGTGCCACCAGTGATTCTAGGGACTATCCCCCCTACGAGCAGTACTTC

J gene: TRBJ1-3
D gene: NA
clone size: NA
V gene: TRBV7-2
CDR3 protein: CASSSQGSPGNTIYF
CDR3 DNA: TGTGCCAGCAGCTCCCAGGGGTCCCCTGGAAACACCATATATTTT

J gene: TRBJ2-1
D gene: TRBD1
clone size: NA
V gene: TRBV19
CDR3 protein: CASSKRTGRSSYNEQFF
CDR3 DNA: TGTGCCAGTAGTAAACGGACAGGACGAAGCTCCTACAATGAGCAGTTCTTC

J gene: TRBJ1-5
D gene: TRBD1
clone size: NA
V gene: TRBV15
CDR3 protein: CATSSNRDRVQPQHF
CDR3 DNA: TGTGCCACCAGCAGTAACCGGGACAGGGTACAGCCCCAGCATTTT

J gene: TRBJ1-2
D gene: NA
clone size: NA
V gene: TRBV9
CDR3 protein: CASSPPGTNYGYTF
CDR3 DNA: TGTGCCAGCAGCCCTCCGGGGACTAACTATGGCTACACCTTC

J gene: TRBJ2-5
D gene: TRBD2
clone size: NA
V gene: TRBV7-2
CDR3 protein: CASSRGSAGGWETQYF
CDR3 DNA: TGTGCCAGCAGCCGTGGGTCAGCGGGGGGATGGGAGACCCAGTACTTC

J gene: TRBJ2-1
D gene: NA
clone size: NA
V gene: TRBV14
CDR3 protein: CASSPWTDYNEQFF
CDR3 DNA: TGTGCCAGCAGCCCGTGGACTGACTACAATGAGCAGTTCTTC

J gene: TRBJ1-5
D gene: NA
clone size: NA
V gene: TRBV3-1/TRBV3-2
CDR3 protein: CASSQDRDQPQHF
CDR3 DNA: TGTGCCAGCAGCCAAGATCGGGATCAGCCCCAGCATTTT

J gene: TRBJ2-5
D gene: NA
clone size: NA
V gene: TRBV15
CDR3 protein: CATSGTGLQETQYF
CDR3 DNA: TGTGCCACCAGCGGAACAGGGCTCCAAGAGACCCAGTACTTC

J gene: TRBJ2-7
D gene: NA
clone size: NA
V gene: TRBV5-1
CDR3 protein: CASSLDSSSYEQYF
CDR3 DNA: TGCGCCAGCAGCCTAGACAGTAGCTCCTACGAGCAGTACTTC

J gene: TRBJ1-1
D gene: TRBD1
clone size: NA
V gene: TRBV2
CDR3 protein: CASSGQGARTEAFF
CDR3 DNA: TGTGCCAGCAGTGGACAGGGGGCTCGGACTGAAGCTTTCTTT

J gene: TRBJ1-1
D gene: NA
clone size: NA
V gene: TRBV18
CDR3 protein: CASSPEGKNTEAFF
CDR3 DNA: TGTGCCAGCTCACCCGAGGGAAAGAACACTGAAGCTTTCTTT

J gene: TRBJ1-4
D gene: TRBD1
clone size: NA
V gene: TRBV18
CDR3 protein: CASSTGEIQGRNEKLFF
CDR3 DNA: TGTGCCAGCTCAACTGGGGAGATACAGGGGAGAAATGAAAAACTGTTTTTT

J gene: TRBJ2-5
D gene: NA
clone size: NA
V gene: TRBV5-8
CDR3 protein: CASRDEGVRETQYF
CDR3 DNA: TGTGCCAGCCGAGATGAGGGGGTCCGAGAGACCCAGTACTTC